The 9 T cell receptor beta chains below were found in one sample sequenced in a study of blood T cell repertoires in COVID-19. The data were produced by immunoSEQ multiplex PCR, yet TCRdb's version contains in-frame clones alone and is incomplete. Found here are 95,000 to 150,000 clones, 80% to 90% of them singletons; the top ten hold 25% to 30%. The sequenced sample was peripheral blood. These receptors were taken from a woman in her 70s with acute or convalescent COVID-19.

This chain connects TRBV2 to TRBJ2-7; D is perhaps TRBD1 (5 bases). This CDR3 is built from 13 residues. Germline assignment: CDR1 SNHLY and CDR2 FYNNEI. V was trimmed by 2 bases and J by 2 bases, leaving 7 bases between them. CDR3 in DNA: TGTGCCAGCAGTGAACAGGGCACCTACGAGCAGTACTTC. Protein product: CASSEQGTYEQYF.

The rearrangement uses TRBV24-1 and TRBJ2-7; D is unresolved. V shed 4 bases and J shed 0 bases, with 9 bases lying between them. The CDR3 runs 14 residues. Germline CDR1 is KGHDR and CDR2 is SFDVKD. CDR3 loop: CATSDNSDSYEQYF. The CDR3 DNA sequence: TGTGCCACCAGTGACAATAGTGACTCCTACGAGCAGTACTTC.

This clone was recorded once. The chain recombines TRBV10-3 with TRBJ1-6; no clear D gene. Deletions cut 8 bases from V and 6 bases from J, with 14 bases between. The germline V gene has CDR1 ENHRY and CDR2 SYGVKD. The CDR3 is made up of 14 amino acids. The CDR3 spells CAIAPEIINSPLHF. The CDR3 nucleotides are TGTGCCATCGCCCCCGAGATTATTAATTCACCCCTCCACTTT.

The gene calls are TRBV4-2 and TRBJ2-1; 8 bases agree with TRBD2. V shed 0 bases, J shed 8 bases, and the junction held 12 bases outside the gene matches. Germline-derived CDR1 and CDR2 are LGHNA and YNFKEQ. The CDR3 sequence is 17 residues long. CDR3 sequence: CASSQDGGGFSYYEQFF. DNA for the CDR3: TGTGCCAGCAGCCAAGATGGCGGGGGGTTTTCGTACTATGAGCAGTTCTTC.

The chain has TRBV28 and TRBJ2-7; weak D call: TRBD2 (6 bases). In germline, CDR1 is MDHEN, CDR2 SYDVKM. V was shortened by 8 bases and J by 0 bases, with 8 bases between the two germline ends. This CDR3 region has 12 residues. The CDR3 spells CASRGLSYEQYF. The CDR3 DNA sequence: TGTGCCAGCCGGGGACTCTCCTACGAGCAGTACTTC. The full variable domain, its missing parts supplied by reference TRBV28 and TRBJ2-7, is DVKVTQSSRYLVKRTGEKVFLECVQDMDHENMFWYRQDPGLGLRLIYFSYDVKMKEKGDIPEGYSVSREKKERFSLILESASTNQTSMYLCASRGLSYEQYFGPGTRLTVT.

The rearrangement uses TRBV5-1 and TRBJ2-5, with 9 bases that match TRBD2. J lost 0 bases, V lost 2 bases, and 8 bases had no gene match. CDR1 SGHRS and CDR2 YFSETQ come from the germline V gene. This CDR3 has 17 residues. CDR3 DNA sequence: TGCGCCAGCAGCTTATTGCCCGGGACTAGCAACCAAGAGACCCAGTACTTC. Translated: CASSLLPGTSNQETQYF.

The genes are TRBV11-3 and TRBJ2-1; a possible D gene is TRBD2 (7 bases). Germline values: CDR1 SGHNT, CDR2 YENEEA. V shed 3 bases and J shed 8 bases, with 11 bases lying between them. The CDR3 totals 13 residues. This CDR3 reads CASSLGGGYEQFF. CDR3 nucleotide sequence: TGTGCCAGCAGCTTGGGGGGGGGCTATGAGCAGTTCTTC.

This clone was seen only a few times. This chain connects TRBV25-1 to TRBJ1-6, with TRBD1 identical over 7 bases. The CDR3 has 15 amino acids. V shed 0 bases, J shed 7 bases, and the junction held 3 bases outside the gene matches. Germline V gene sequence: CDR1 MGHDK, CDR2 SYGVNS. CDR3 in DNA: TGTGCCAGCAGTGAATATGGGACAGAGAATTCACCCCTCCACTTT. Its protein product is CASSEYGTENSPLHF.

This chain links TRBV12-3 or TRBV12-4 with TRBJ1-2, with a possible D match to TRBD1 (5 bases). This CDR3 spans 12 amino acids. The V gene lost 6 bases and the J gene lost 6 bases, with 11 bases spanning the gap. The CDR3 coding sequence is TGTGCCAGCAGCTGGGGCAGGGATGGCTACACCTTC. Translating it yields CASSWGRDGYTF.